This T cell receptor beta chain emerged from a study of T cell repertoires in cytomegalovirus infection. The overall study: HLA-B-restricted CMV epitopes that are well studied, plus recently identified HLA-C-restricted ones, were used by the study.

Turning to this clonotype: Its antigen is unidentified.

Germline CDR1 is DFQATT and CDR2 is SNEGSKA (reference sequence). V lost 1 base to trimming and J lost 4 bases, with 7 bases between them. The length of the CDR3 is 13 residues. Each CDR3 protein gets one entry after TCRdb re-called the reads with MiXCR. The sample records approximately 730,000 distinct CDR3 sequences, around 30% being singletons. General observations from the study: Public TCR beta family frequency separated CMV-and-HLA carriers, including in an independent cohort.

The J gene is TRBJ1-4, the V gene TRBV20-1; D remains unclear. Sequenced here: cultured PBMCs, sampled from culture after CMV antigen stimulation. The sequence derives from a human donor in good health (CMV status not recorded). Some clones in this sample may be carry-over from other donors' samples. The CDR3 reads CSARGRNNEKLFF. CDR3 nucleotide sequence: TGCAGTGCTAGAGGGAGGAATAATGAAAAACTGTTTTTT.